Detailed here is one T cell receptor (beta chain). No cognate antigen has been identified for it. Base qualities were left out, and no much larger clone turns up one base away. This specimen belongs to a study of long-term antiretroviral therapy in people with HIV (dated by TCRdb to between 2022 and 2023). As for the study more broadly: The earliest samples were collected approximately a decade before the 2015 WHO recommendation for immediate ART, a period when ART was typically delayed until CD4 counts fell. A retrospective serial study tested whether ART initiation and durable HIV suppression were associated with changes in peripheral blood TRB repertoire composition and diversity. No cross-contamination during QIAcube processing was seen in test extractions of a monoclonal T-cell line run alongside 30 or so polyclonal samples. Of the roughly 30 participants with HIV, roughly 10 were female. From over 25 adults with confirmed HIV infection, the cohort provided approximately 190 cryopreserved PBMC samples, gathered serially across a mean of about six years (range 1-12). Findings and caveats that apply to the study as a whole: A significant increase in TRB diversity was found to be associated with ART initiation, although TRB diversity was observed to remain significantly below that of transplant donor controls even after long-term ART. Narrower CDR3 length ranges were observed in HIV repertoires than in controls, and an antigen-experienced repertoire with only a slight naive shift after ART was suggested by the network structure. Because cell numbers in pre-ART samples were limited, unsorted PBMC were profiled instead of sorted CD4+ and CD8+ T cells. Because PBMC availability was limited, only the TCR beta chain was sequenced, with no alpha chain pairing. Inferences about post-ART repertoire changes were limited because no data were available on ART adherence, viral resistance or therapy changes. The samples span the years 2004 to 2017, and the ART regimens used at that time may not be as effective as current regimens. The repertoire was dominated across all time points by expanded TRB clones identified before ART initiation, although this dominance was seen to fluctuate and to decrease in many PLHIV after ART.

Including cysteine and phenylalanine, the CDR3 has 13 amino acids. Solely the CDR3 DNA is kept, with 39 bases framed from the first base. Via the germline V gene, CDR1 is KGHSH and CDR2 LQKENI. The V and J ends are trimmed by 9 bases and 8 bases, leaving 19 bases between them. The immunoSEQ hsTCRB v3.0 assay was used at survey level resolution to sequence the TRB variable region. The target sequencing depth for TRB was roughly 35,000-55,000 T-cell genomes per sample. An Illumina MiSeq with a v3 150-cycle kit was used to sequence the pooled TRB libraries. Turning to the authors' computational methods: Analysis of repertoires was carried out in R inside a reproducible Nextflow workflow spanning QC, data transformation and analysis. LymphoSeq2, an R package for exploring AIRR-Seq data, was used to implement custom analyses. A handful of samples that produced fewer than 5000 total TRB sequences were removed, so fewer than 200 HIV repertoires were analyzed. Among the approximately 200 retained HIV repertoires, 55 to 65 were collected before ART initiation and about 130 were collected after ART initiation. Repertoires were downsampled to 5000 TRB nucleotide sequences, with summary statistics averaged over 100 downsampling iterations. The analysis kept only TRB sequences whose CDR3 regions were at least seven amino acids long. Diversity was assessed using a clonality score derived from Shannon entropy and using the Gini coefficient. In the repertoire networks, any two of the top 5000 CDR3 amino acid sequences were linked whenever the two sequences differed by an edit distance of one. Antigen specificity groups and MHC restriction were predicted for TRB CDR3 amino acid sequences with GLIPH2. Known CMV, EBV, HIV or tissue antigen associations were flagged by matching CDR3 amino acid sequences against VDJdb and McPAS-TCR. Pre-ART, post-ART and control groups were compared with Wilcoxon signed-rank tests and Holm-Bonferroni correction. Drawn from immuneACCESS, this table holds only the in-frame rearrangements with V and J called that TCRdb kept. Clones are partly lost; checked studies trace under half to an unresolved V gene and leave the rest unexplained. V, J and clone size reflect that table, while D and trimming were determined from the DNA. Within this sample are 25,000 or so clones, with over 85% of them counted one time only. Around 10% of the sample comes from the top ten.

Participants were included only if at least one PBMC sample before ART initiation and at least two post-ART samples were available. All participants with HIV were treated in the United States of America. Before DNA extraction, cryopreserved samples of about 0.9-10 million PBMC were thawed and then washed. At the time of the earliest PBMC sample for each participant with HIV, ages ranged from roughly 20 to 54 years. PBMC samples from each participant spanned 1-4 timepoints before ART initiation and 2-8 timepoints after ART initiation, with a median of 7 samples. Serial HIV viral load, CD4+ T-cell count, ART history and demographic data were obtained for every participant. A Qiagen kit on a QIAcube was used to extract genomic DNA from unsorted PBMC, with samples processed in batches of 12.

The sequences come from unsorted PBMCs, collected 6.2 years after starting antiretroviral therapy. The sequence is built from TRBV18 and TRBJ1-2; the D region possibly corresponds to TRBD1 (6 bases align). The receptor was isolated from a man aged 40-49 years with HIV. The CDR3 corresponds to CARRIQGNGGYTF. The DNA reads TGTGCCAGACGAATCCAGGGGAACGGCGGCTACACCTTC. Supplemented by the reference TRBV18 and TRBJ1-2 proteins around the CDR3, the complete variable domain is NAGVMQNPRHLVRRRGQEARLRCSPMKGHSHVYWYRQLPEEGLKFMVYLQKENIIDESGMPKERFSAEFPKEGPSILRIQQVVRGDSAAYFCARRIQGNGGYTFGSGTRLTVV.